The 7 T cell receptor beta chains below come from one sample, sequenced in a study of blood T cell repertoires in COVID-19. The method was immunoSEQ multiplex PCR; TCRdb's version includes in-frame clones alone and lacks a portion of them. The sample records approximately 69,000 clones, 79% being singletons. Material: peripheral blood. Receptor source: a man in his fifties or sixties with acute or convalescent COVID-19.

This chain uses TRBV27 with TRBJ1-4; D unresolved. Germline V gene data show CDR1 as MNHEY and CDR2 as SMNVEV (reference sequence). The CDR3 loop spans 13 amino acids. V shed 6 bases and J shed 6 bases, with 11 bases lying between them. CDR3 coding DNA: TGTGCCAGCAGGCAGTCCGTGGATGAAAAACTGTTTTTT. This codes for CASRQSVDEKLFF.

This clone was seen repeatedly, ten times or more. J is TRBJ2-7 and V is TRBV6-5; 7 bases match TRBD1. CDR3 length: 12 residues. Per germline, CDR1 MNHEY and CDR2 SVGAGI. The V segment lost 6 bases and the J segment 6 bases; nucleotides outside the gene matches: 5. CDR3 sequence reads: CASRQGDGEQYF. The DNA for the CDR3 is TGTGCCAGCAGGCAGGGGGACGGCGAGCAGTACTTC.

The CDR3 here is CASSPDHRKPYEQYF. For the CDR3, the DNA is TGCGCCAGCAGCCCAGACCACAGGAAACCCTACGAGCAGTACTTC. The rearrangement links TRBV4-1 to TRBJ2-7; maybe TRBD1 (5 bases). With 4 bases removed from V and 2 bases from J, the gap between germline ends came to 15 bases. Germline-derived CDR1 and CDR2 are MGHRA and YSYEKL. The CDR3 sequence is 15 residues long.

This clone counts as medium-sized. The J gene is TRBJ1-1, the V gene TRBV10-1; the D gene is possibly TRBD1 (5 bases). V was trimmed by 2 bases and J by 7 bases, leaving 11 bases between them. The CDR3 has 13 amino acids. Germline lookup yields CDR1 WNHNN and CDR2 SYGVQD (reference sequence). Here the CDR3 DNA reads TGCGCCAGCAGTGAGAATAGTGACAGTGAAGCTTTCTTT. It codes for CASSENSDSEAFF.

This clone has just a few counts. The chain employs TRBV25-1 and TRBJ1-2; 8 nucleotides align to TRBD1. Germline loops: CDR1 MGHDK, CDR2 SYGVNS. CDR3 size: 17 residues. Germline trimming cut 5 bases from V and 7 bases from J; bases unmatched to any gene: 18. CDR3: CASSPHAEYQGALGYTF. DNA of the CDR3: TGTGCCAGCAGTCCCCACGCGGAGTACCAGGGGGCGCTTGGCTACACCTTC.

This chain links TRBV6-2 or TRBV6-3 with TRBJ1-1; TRBD1 aligns across 7 bases. In germline, CDR1 is MNHEY, CDR2 SVGEGT. The CDR3 spans 14 residues. V was pared by 5 bases and J by 5 bases, with 8 bases of the junction left unmatched. CDR3 bases: TGTGCCAGCAGTGCCCCACAGGGGTGGACTGAAGCTTTCTTT. The encoded protein is CASSAPQGWTEAFF.

The chain recombines TRBV27 with TRBJ2-5; a possible D gene is TRBD2 (6 bases). Germline V lookup: CDR1 MNHEY, CDR2 SMNVEV (reference sequence). The CDR3 has 16 amino acids. The V gene lost 5 bases and the J gene lost 5 bases, with 21 bases spanning the gap. Here the CDR3 DNA reads TGTGCCAGCAGTCGTTCCCGGGACTTAAATCGGGAGACCCAGTACTTC. Protein: CASSRSRDLNRETQYF.